This T cell receptor (beta chain) comes out of a study of CD4+ T cells in melanoma. Comments on this clone: Its target is unknown.

Findings and limits, study-wide: CD8+ T cell, macrophage and B cell function reportedly correlated with neoantigen-specific CD4+ T cells. Diverse differentiation states were reported for melanoma neoantigen-specific CD4+ T cells.

The J segment lost 2 bases and the V segment lost 8 bases, leaving 2 bases of the junction unmatched. Germline V gives CDR1 MNHEY, CDR2 SVGAGI. The CDR3 has 12 amino acids. Assay: immunoSEQ multiplex PCR; the TCRdb copy retains only in-frame clones and omits some. This sample has 13,000 or so clones, with approximately 71% found just once. The sample consisted of cells from a culture (not recorded whether cultured in vitro). The TCR comes from a human donor with melanoma. The chain is built from TRBV6-5 and TRBJ1-2, with 7 bases that match TRBD1. In nucleotides, the CDR3 is TGTGCCAGCGAACAGGGGAACTATGGCTACACCTTC. This codes for CASEQGNYGYTF.